The sequence of this TCR beta chain was determined in a study of T cells after posttransplantation cyclophosphamide. Germline V gene lookup returns CDR1 LNHDA and CDR2 SQIVND (reference sequence). J gave up 9 bases and V 1 base, and 4 bases lay outside the gene matches. This CDR3 spans 15 amino acids. General study findings and limits: Skin or GI-infiltrating T cells shared few TRB sequences with blood. Donor-recipient repertoire similarity was low at 1-2 months, rising over year one. Recipient CMV seropositivity and CMV reactivation strongly tracked TRB clonality.

Libraries were prepared by immunoSEQ multiplex PCR; TCRdb keeps only in-frame clonotypes and omits some of them. The table has 32,000 or so clones, 70% to 90% seen once. Concerning this clone itself: The target antigen is unknown.

The chain is built from TRBV19 and TRBJ1-6, with 9 bases lining up with TRBD1. This receptor was obtained from a woman aged 40 to 49 with a blood cancer, CMV-positive, and with a related stem cell donor. Sequences were obtained from PBMCs. The CDR3 nucleotides read TGTGCCAGTAGTATAGGGGGACAGGGAACTTCACCCCTCCACTTT. This gives the protein CASSIGGQGTSPLHF.